This T cell receptor beta chain derives from a study of beta chain features in type 1 diabetes. Sequenced material consisted of expressed TCRB transcripts (all of the isolated RNA was reverse transcribed). The data were produced by immunoSEQ multiplex PCR, yet TCRdb's version contains in-frame clones alone and is incomplete. Of some 900,000 clones in the sample, roughly 15% were seen once. Germline V lookup: CDR1 SGHNT, CDR2 YYREEE (reference sequence). The junction had 9 bases not matched to a gene; V was cut back by 0 bases and J by 5 bases. The CDR3 is 16 amino acids. This clonotype originated in a young woman in good health. The V call is TRBV5-4, the J call TRBJ2-3; 7 bases are shared with TRBD2. Input material: naive CD4+ T cells from blood. The CDR3 loop reads CASSLVLAGYGDTQYF. CDR3 coding DNA: TGTGCCAGCAGCTTGGTGTTAGCGGGTTACGGAGATACGCAGTATTTT.